This passage covers 32 T cell receptor beta chains from one sample sequenced in a study of T-cell memory formation after mild COVID-19. From the 5' RACE reads, TCRdb called clonotypes with MiXCR, one entry per CDR3 protein. The data show about 470,000 distinct CDR3 sequences, with roughly 25% seen just once and roughly an eighth held by the top ten. Sequencing used PBMCs or a T cell subset sorted from them (not recorded which). The receptors were gathered from an adult woman who had mild COVID-19 (a few samples of this study predate the infection). Cell type and time point are not known.

This clonotype came up a few times. The gene calls are TRBV11-2 and TRBJ2-1, with 10 positions matching TRBD2. The CDR3 contains 17 residues. Germline V gene sequence: CDR1 SGHAT, CDR2 FQNNGV. Trimming at V came to 5 bases and at J to 0 bases, leaving 7 bases not matched to a gene. This CDR3 reads CASSPRTSGYSYNEQFF. DNA of the CDR3: TGTGCCAGCAGCCCACGGACTAGCGGTTACTCCTACAATGAGCAGTTCTTC.

This chain connects TRBV9 to TRBJ1-4; weak D call: TRBD1 (6 bases). The ends were cut back, 2 bases at V and 4 bases at J, with 9 bases in the middle. Germline V CDR1 and CDR2: SGDLS, YYNGEE. The length of the CDR3 is 14 residues. DNA for the CDR3: TGTGCCAGCAGCGTCGGGACACTTAATGAAAAACTGTTTTTT. It translates to CASSVGTLNEKLFF.

The chain combines TRBV6-1 with TRBJ1-1; D uncertain. With 3 bases removed from V and 1 base from J, the gap between germline ends came to 15 bases. This CDR3 region has 16 residues. In germline, CDR1 is MNHNS, CDR2 SASEGT. The CDR3 DNA follows: TGTGCCAGCAGTGACGCCGTTGGTTTAGGGAACACTGAAGCTTTCTTT. Translated: CASSDAVGLGNTEAFF.

The chain couples TRBV24-1 to TRBJ2-5; the D gene could be TRBD1 or TRBD2 (6 bases each). Germline V gene data show CDR1 as KGHDR and CDR2 as SFDVKD. The V end lost 7 bases, the J end lost 4 bases, and 12 bases lay between the germline ends. The CDR3 extends over 13 amino acids. The CDR3 loop reads CATRARGRETQYF. For the CDR3, the DNA is TGTGCCACCAGGGCCCGGGGGCGAGAGACCCAGTACTTC.

This clonotype was counted a few times. The gene calls are TRBV12-3 or TRBV12-4 and TRBJ1-1; D is uncertain. The CDR3 is 14 residues long. The germline V and J ends were trimmed by 5 bases and 5 bases, with 15 bases remaining between them. The chain's CDR3 is CASSTDGGGTEAFF. The CDR3 DNA reads TGTGCCAGCAGTACGGACGGCGGTGGGACTGAAGCTTTCTTT.

This clonotype showed up just a few times. This chain links TRBV7-3 with TRBJ2-3; possible D gene TRBD2, 6 bases. Trimming shortened V by 5 bases and J by 0 bases, and 12 bases separated the two germline ends. CDR1 SGHTA and CDR2 FQGTGA come from the germline V gene. CDR3 size: 15 residues. CDR3 coding DNA: TGTGCCAGCAGCCCTCTAGCGTCCAGCACAGATACGCAGTATTTT. Its protein product is CASSPLASSTDTQYF.

V is TRBV7-2 and J is TRBJ2-7; possibly TRBD2 for D (6 bases). The germline V gene encodes CDR1 SGHTA and CDR2 FQGNSA. This CDR3 region has 15 residues. The V end lost 2 bases, the J end lost 0 bases, and 11 bases lay between the germline ends. CDR3 region: CASSLRRGTSYEQYF. CDR3 DNA: TGTGCCAGCAGCTTACGGCGGGGAACCTCCTACGAGCAGTACTTC.

CDR3 in DNA: TGTGCCAGCAGTACCTATAGCGGGAGCTGGGAGACCCAGTACTTC. This codes for CASSTYSGSWETQYF. The chain couples TRBV27 to TRBJ2-5, with 9 positions matching TRBD2. Unmatched junction bases numbered 9, after V lost 5 bases and J lost 5 bases. The germline CDR1 and CDR2 sequences are MNHEY and SMNVEV (reference sequence). The CDR3 length is 15 residues.

This clonotype was detected only a few times. The chain has TRBV20-1 and TRBJ2-3; 9 positions agree with TRBD2. This CDR3 has 15 residues. V was clipped by 3 bases and J by 2 bases; unmatched bases: 6. Germline values: CDR1 DFQATT, CDR2 SNEGSKA (reference sequence). The chain's CDR3 is CSASRSGGLTDTQYF. The CDR3 DNA reads as TGCAGTGCTAGCCGTAGCGGGGGCCTCACAGATACGCAGTATTTT.

The genes are TRBV4-3 and TRBJ1-5; D unresolved. Germline CDR1 reads LGHNA; CDR2 reads YSLEER. Trimming cost V 2 bases and J 6 bases, with 8 bases left between them. This CDR3 region has 13 residues. For the CDR3, the DNA is TGCGCCAGCAGCCAATTGGCCGGTCAGCCCCAGCATTTT. It yields the protein CASSQLAGQPQHF.

Only a few counts were recorded for this clonotype. The V and J genes are TRBV7-9 and TRBJ2-1; TRBD2 agrees at 14 bases. This CDR3 is 14 amino acids long. Trimming removed 5 bases from V and 9 bases from J; junction bases left unmatched: 3. The germline gives CDR1 SEHNR, CDR2 FQNEAQ (reference sequence). The CDR3 bases are TGTGCCAGCAGCCTAGGGACTAGCGGGAGTGAGCAGTTCTTC. It is translated as CASSLGTSGSEQFF.

The chain uses TRBV12-3 or TRBV12-4 and TRBJ1-1, with D maybe TRBD1 (5 bases). The CDR3 has 15 residues. Trimming pared 3 bases from V and 1 base from J, leaving 12 bases between. CDR3 sequence reads: CASSFRGVKNTEAFF. In DNA, the CDR3 is TGTGCCAGCAGTTTCAGAGGGGTAAAGAACACTGAAGCTTTCTTT.

The chain is built from TRBV30 and TRBJ1-4, with D perhaps TRBD1 (5 bases). Looked up from germline, CDR1 is GTSNPN and CDR2 is SVGIG (reference sequence). The CDR3 covers 16 residues. The germline V and J ends were trimmed by 6 bases and 1 base, with 18 bases remaining between them. The chain's CDR3 is CACYDPGTETNEKLFF. The CDR3 DNA reads as TGTGCCTGTTATGATCCCGGGACCGAAACTAATGAAAAACTGTTTTTT.

This sequence joins TRBV19 and TRBJ2-7, with 11 positions matching TRBD2. This CDR3 comprises 16 residues. V lost 3 bases to trimming and J lost 7 bases; unmatched junction nucleotides: 11. Germline V gives CDR1 LNHDA, CDR2 SQIVND (reference sequence). CDR3 in amino acids: CASSISSGRPLGEQYF. DNA of the CDR3: TGTGCCAGTAGTATTTCTAGCGGGAGGCCCCTCGGGGAGCAGTACTTC. Full variable domain (rest looked up from reference TRBV19 and TRBJ2-7): DGGITQSPKYLFRKEGQNVTLSCEQNLNHDAMYWYRQDPGQGLRLIYYSQIVNDFQKGDIAEGYSVSREKKESFPLTVTSAQKNPTAFYLCASSISSGRPLGEQYFGPGTRLTVT.

The rearrangement joins TRBV5-3 to TRBJ2-2, with a possible D match to TRBD2 (7 bases). TRBV5-3 belongs to the ORF category, with a function that is uncertain. Trimming removed 4 bases at V and 2 bases at J, with 21 bases between. This CDR3 comprises 18 residues. CDR3 nucleotides: TGTGCCAGAAGCCCCTGGAAGTTGGGGGGGCACAACACCGGGGAGCTGTTTTTT. Translation gives CARSPWKLGGHNTGELFF.

This chain links TRBV7-8 with TRBJ2-1, with TRBD2 matching over 12 bases. This CDR3 is built from 19 residues. V shed 2 bases and J 2 bases; nucleotides not matched to a gene: 10. Germline V lookup: CDR1 SGHVS, CDR2 FQNEAQ. The CDR3 sequence: CASSLRLAGASPAYNEQFF. CDR3 nucleotides: TGTGCCAGCAGCTTACGACTAGCGGGAGCTTCCCCAGCCTACAATGAGCAGTTCTTC.

This sequence joins TRBV5-1 and TRBJ2-5; 10 bases map to TRBD2. Germline V gene sequence: CDR1 SGHRS, CDR2 YFSETQ. V trimming: 2 bases; J trimming: 2 bases; junction bases outside the gene matches: 6. This CDR3 region has 16 residues. In nucleotides, the CDR3 is TGCGCCAGCAGCTTAAGTCTAGCGGGAGTACAAGAGACCCAGTACTTC. It translates to CASSLSLAGVQETQYF.

There are a few counts of this clonotype. The chain is built from TRBV7-9 and TRBJ1-1; unclear D gene. Trimming shortened V by 2 bases and J by 5 bases, and 12 bases separated the two germline ends. The CDR3 runs 14 residues. CDR1 and CDR2 from the germline V gene are SEHNR and FQNEAQ (reference sequence). In DNA form, the CDR3 reads TGTGCCAGCAGCTTAAGGGTGGTGTGGACTGAAGCTTTCTTT. It is translated as CASSLRVVWTEAFF. Full variable domain (remainder filled in from reference TRBV7-9 and TRBJ1-1): DTGVSQNPRHKITKRGQNVTFRCDPISEHNRLYWYRQTLGQGPEFLTYFQNEAQLEKSRLLSDRFSAERPKGSFSTLEIQRTEQGDSAMYLCASSLRVVWTEAFFGQGTRLTVV.

This clonotype was detected a few times. This sequence joins TRBV2 and TRBJ2-1; 12 bases agree with TRBD1. Per germline, CDR1 SNHLY and CDR2 FYNNEI. Trimming took 5 bases from V and 8 from J; bases not matched to a gene: 7. The CDR3 runs to 15 residues. The CDR3 bases are TGTGCCAGCAGTCCAAGGGGACAGGGGGCGGATGAGCAGTTCTTC. It is translated as CASSPRGQGADEQFF.

This clonotype has a handful of counts. The chain employs TRBV7-2 and TRBJ1-1; tentatively, D is TRBD1 (5 bases). The length of the CDR3 is 15 residues. Germline CDR1 is SGHTA and CDR2 is FQGNSA. Trimming took 0 bases from V and 5 from J, leaving 13 bases between them. This chain's CDR3 is CASSLAGTETTEAFF. CDR3 sequence (DNA): TGTGCCAGCAGCTTAGCGGGGACGGAGACGACTGAAGCTTTCTTT.

This clonotype was counted only a few times. The V call is TRBV7-9, the J call TRBJ2-3, with D perhaps given as TRBD1 or TRBD2 (5 bases each). V was shortened by 2 bases and J by 2 bases, with 14 bases between the two germline ends. CDR3 length: 16 amino acids. The germline V gene has CDR1 SEHNR and CDR2 FQNEAQ (reference sequence). CDR3 loop: CASSLPDGDPTDTQYF. In DNA, the CDR3 is TGTGCCAGCAGCTTACCGGACGGGGACCCCACAGATACGCAGTATTTT. Full variable domain (remainder filled in from reference TRBV7-9 and TRBJ2-3): DTGVSQNPRHKITKRGQNVTFRCDPISEHNRLYWYRQTLGQGPEFLTYFQNEAQLEKSRLLSDRFSAERPKGSFSTLEIQRTEQGDSAMYLCASSLPDGDPTDTQYFGPGTRLTVL.

This clonotype was picked up a small number of times. The chain joins TRBV12-3 or TRBV12-4 to TRBJ1-2; TRBD1 is a possible D gene (5 bases). V was pared by 5 bases and J by 4 bases, with 17 bases between. CDR3 length equals 15 residues. CDR3 sequence: CASSPNGAQTYGYTF. The CDR3 DNA reads TGTGCCAGCAGTCCGAACGGGGCACAAACCTATGGCTACACCTTC.

The chain links TRBV5-1 to TRBJ1-1, with unresolved D. Germline assignment: CDR1 SGHRS and CDR2 YFSETQ. The CDR3 covers 14 residues. V lost 5 bases and J lost 2, with 13 bases in between. The CDR3 region has the DNA TGCGCCAGCAGTGAGTGGGGTCCCAACACTGAAGCTTTCTTT. Encoded protein: CASSEWGPNTEAFF.

The J gene is TRBJ2-3, the V gene TRBV6-1, with D perhaps matching TRBD1 (5 bases). V was shortened by 3 bases and J by 2 bases, with 18 bases between the two germline ends. Germline CDR1 MNHNS, CDR2 SASEGT. The CDR3 spans 17 residues. CDR3 coding DNA: TGTGCCAGCAGTGACAGGGTTCAATGGACGATCACAGATACGCAGTATTTT. Encoded protein: CASSDRVQWTITDTQYF.

The V and J genes are TRBV10-3 and TRBJ1-5, with D unresolved. V was trimmed by 4 bases and J by 4 bases, leaving 11 bases between them. Per the germline V gene, CDR1 is ENHRY and CDR2 is SYGVKD. There are 14 residues in the CDR3. The CDR3 here is CAISVGGINQPQHF. The CDR3 DNA reads as TGTGCCATCAGTGTTGGAGGGATAAATCAGCCCCAGCATTTT.

The rearrangement links TRBV20-1 to TRBJ2-7, with 12 bases fitting TRBD2. The junction had 8 bases not matched to a gene; V was cut back by 1 base and J by 4 bases. CDR3 size: 16 residues. Germline CDR1 DFQATT, CDR2 SNEGSKA (reference sequence). The CDR3 bases are TGCAGTGCTAGAGGGGAGACTAGCGGGAGAGGGTACGAGCAGTACTTC. It codes for CSARGETSGRGYEQYF.

This clonotype has only a few counts. The chain links TRBV4-3 to TRBJ2-7; 7 nucleotides agree with TRBD1. This CDR3 has 16 residues. Germline CDR1 and CDR2: LGHNA and YSLEER. Trimming took 3 bases from V and 0 from J; bases not matched to a gene: 8. CDR3 in amino acids: CASSQRPGQSSYEQYF. CDR3 in DNA: TGCGCCAGCAGCCAGAGACCGGGACAGAGCTCCTACGAGCAGTACTTC.

The chain couples TRBV20-1 to TRBJ2-7, with a possible D match to TRBD1 (5 bases). Germline CDR1 DFQATT, CDR2 SNEGSKA (reference sequence). The V end lost 3 bases, the J end lost 3 bases, and 12 bases lay between the germline ends. The CDR3 has 13 residues. The CDR3 here is CSASPGNRYEQYF. The CDR3 region has the DNA TGCAGTGCTAGTCCAGGGAACCGCTACGAGCAGTACTTC.

The chain joins TRBV7-9 to TRBJ2-3; TRBD2 aligns across 11 bases. From germline, CDR1 is SEHNR and CDR2 FQNEAQ (reference sequence). This CDR3 spans 16 amino acids. V shed 5 bases and J 3 bases; nucleotides not matched to a gene: 7. DNA for the CDR3: TGTGCCAGCAGCAGGACTAGCGGGCGGGGTACAGATACGCAGTATTTT. Amino acids: CASSRTSGRGTDTQYF.

The V gene is TRBV25-1, the J gene TRBJ1-1, with TRBD1 matching over 7 bases. The V and J ends lost 5 bases and 4 bases, in that order; junction bases with no gene match: 10. This CDR3 is built from 15 residues. Germline CDR1 reads MGHDK; CDR2 reads SYGVNS. DNA of the CDR3: TGTGCCAGCAGTTTTTTGGACAGGACGGCCACTGAAGCTTTCTTT. This encodes CASSFLDRTATEAFF.

This clonotype has at least ten counts. The chain joins TRBV6-6 to TRBJ2-5; D is undetermined. Germline V gene sequence: CDR1 MNHNY, CDR2 SVGAGI (reference sequence). The CDR3 runs to 16 residues. Deletions cut 5 bases from V and 3 bases from J, with 19 bases between. The CDR3 reads CASSRVGVWAEETQYF. For the CDR3, the DNA is TGTGCCAGCAGTCGGGTAGGAGTGTGGGCGGAAGAGACCCAGTACTTC.

The rearrangement links TRBV9 to TRBJ1-1, with D possibly TRBD1 on 5 matching bases. Germline V lookup: CDR1 SGDLS, CDR2 YYNGEE. Trimming left V 0 bases short and J 8 bases short, with 20 bases between. The CDR3 contains 16 residues. The CDR3 loop is CASSVAGGGGGSEAFF. The DNA for the CDR3 is TGTGCCAGCAGCGTAGCCGGAGGCGGGGGGGGATCAGAAGCTTTCTTT.